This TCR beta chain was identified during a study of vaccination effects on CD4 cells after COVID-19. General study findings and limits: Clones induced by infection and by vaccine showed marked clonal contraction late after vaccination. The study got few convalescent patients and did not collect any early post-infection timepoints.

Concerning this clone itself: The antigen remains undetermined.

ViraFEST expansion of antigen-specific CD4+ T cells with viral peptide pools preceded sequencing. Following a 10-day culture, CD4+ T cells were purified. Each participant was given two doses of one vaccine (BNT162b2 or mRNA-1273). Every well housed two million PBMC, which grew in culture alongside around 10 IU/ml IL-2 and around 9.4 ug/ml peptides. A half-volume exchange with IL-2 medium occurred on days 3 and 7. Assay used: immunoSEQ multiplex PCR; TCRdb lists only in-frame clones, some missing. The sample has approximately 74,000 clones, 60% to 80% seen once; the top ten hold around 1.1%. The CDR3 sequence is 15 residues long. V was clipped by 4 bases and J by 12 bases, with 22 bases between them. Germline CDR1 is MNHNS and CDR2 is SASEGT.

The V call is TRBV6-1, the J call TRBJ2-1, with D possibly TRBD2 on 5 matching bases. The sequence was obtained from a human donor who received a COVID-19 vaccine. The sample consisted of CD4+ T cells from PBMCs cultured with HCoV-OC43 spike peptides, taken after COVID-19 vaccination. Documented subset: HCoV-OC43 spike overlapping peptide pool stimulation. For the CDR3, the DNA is TGTGCCAGCAGTGCAGCGGCCTCTGGTTCGTATCGGCAGTTCTTC. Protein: CASSAAASGSYRQFF.